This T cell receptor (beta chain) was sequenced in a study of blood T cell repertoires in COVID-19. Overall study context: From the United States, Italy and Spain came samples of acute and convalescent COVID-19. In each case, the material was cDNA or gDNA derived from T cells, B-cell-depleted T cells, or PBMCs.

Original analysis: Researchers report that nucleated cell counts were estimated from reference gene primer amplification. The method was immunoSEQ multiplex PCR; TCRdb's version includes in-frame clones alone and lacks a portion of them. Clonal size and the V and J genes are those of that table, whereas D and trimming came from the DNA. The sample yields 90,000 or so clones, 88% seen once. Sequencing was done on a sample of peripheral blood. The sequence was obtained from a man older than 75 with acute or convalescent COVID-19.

The DNA for the CDR3 is TGTGCCAGCAGTTACCCCAAGGCAGGGAGGGATCAGCCCCAGCATTTT. Protein: CASSYPKAGRDQPQHF. The chain couples TRBV6-5 to TRBJ1-5; maybe TRBD1 (5 bases). Germline V gene lookup returns CDR1 MNHEY and CDR2 SVGAGI. CDR3 length: 16 residues. Trimming pared 2 bases from V and 5 bases from J, leaving 16 bases between.